This T cell receptor (beta chain) is drawn from a study of response to subunit inactivated influenza vaccine. V lost 2 bases to trimming and J lost 4 bases; unmatched junction nucleotides: 8. CDR1 and CDR2 from the germline V gene are LGHNA and YNFKEQ. This CDR3 comprises 16 residues. In TCRdb, the RT-PCR reads were re-called with MiXCR into one record per CDR3 protein. This table holds more than 700,000 distinct CDR3 sequences, about 20% found once. Sequenced here: PBMCs from blood, sampled more than 4 days after vaccination. The chain couples TRBV4-2 to TRBJ2-3, with TRBD2 matching over 8 bases. The clonotype comes from a man aged 50 to 59 who received an inactivated influenza vaccine. CDR3 DNA: TGTGCCAGCAGCCAAACCGGTAGCGGGGTCCCAGATACGCAGTATTTT. Translating gives CASSQTGSGVPDTQYF.